Listed here is a single T cell receptor (beta chain). Described time point: persistent/refractory GD, antithyroid drugs over 5 years with positive TRAb. PBMC RNA served as the TCR library source. The CDR3 consists of 13 residues. The V and J ends lost 4 bases and 8 bases respectively, with 12 bases between them. Germline V CDR1 and CDR2: SGHVS, FQNEAQ. These data originate in a study of regulatory T cells in long-lasting Graves disease. Study overall: More than 5 years of antithyroid drugs with positive TSH receptor antibodies defined persistent Graves' disease.

Relying on iRepertoire HTBI primers and Arm-PCR of CDR3 regions, the team built TCR beta libraries. MiXCR, run by TCRdb on the multiplex PCR reads, gives a single entry per CDR3 protein. The sample contains 300,000 to 500,000 distinct CDR3 sequences, around 20% of which appear only once. V is TRBV7-8 and J is TRBJ2-1; D may be TRBD2 (5 bases). This sequence originates from a female donor with Graves disease. The starting material was peripheral blood mononuclear cells (PBMCs), obtained when the disease was refractory, from a patient treated with antithyroid drugs. The CDR3 is CASSSKLGYEQFF. The DNA for the CDR3 is TGTGCCAGCAGCTCCAAACTAGGCTATGAGCAGTTCTTC.